Following are 32 T cell receptor beta chains from one sample sequenced in a study of vaccination and CD4 T cells after COVID-19 (dated by TCRdb to between 2022 and 2023). Sample treatment or condition, as interpreted from the label and publication: approximately 9-day PBMC culture with coronavirus spike peptide pools or control peptides (ViraFEST assay). The protocol used for the library was PCR. The run used an Illumina iSeq 100. TCR sequencing of DNA from cultured CD4+ T cells used the Oncomine TCR Beta short-read assay at the Johns Hopkins FTIC core. TCRdb redid the processing of the public reads, applying fastp at Q25 and MiXCR, and retained in-frame beta chains. Identical CDR3 proteins give one entry, which carries the most common genes and DNA. This sample comprises about 12,000 distinct CDR3 sequences, roughly 57% of them detected only once. The ten largest make up roughly 9.4% of the sample.

No antigen has been assigned to these receptors. The specimen was CD4+ T cells from blood, cultured in vitro, collected before SARS-CoV-2 vaccination. These receptors originate from a human donor who had recovered from COVID-19.

The chain has TRBV24-1 and TRBJ2-3, with no clear D. The ends were cut back, 0 bases at V and 2 bases at J, with 5 bases in the middle. The CDR3 loop spans 14 amino acids. The germline gives CDR1 KGHDR, CDR2 SFDVKD. This CDR3 reads CATSDLRTTDTQYF. CDR3 coding DNA: TGTGCCACCAGTGATTTGAGGACCACAGATACGCAGTATTTT.

This rearrangement joins TRBV7-6 to TRBJ1-3; D may be TRBD1 (6 bases). This CDR3 has 15 residues. Trimming stripped 1 base from V and 3 bases from J, with 10 bases between. CDR1 and CDR2 (germline): SGHVS, FNYEAQ. The CDR3 sequence: CASSLDTDSGNTIYF. CDR3 bases: TGTGCCAGCAGCTTAGACACGGACAGTGGAAACACCATATATTTT.

The chain uses TRBV20-1 and TRBJ1-1; D call uncertain. V was pared by 0 bases and J by 2 bases, with 22 bases between. From germline, CDR1 is DFQATT and CDR2 SNEGSKA (reference sequence). The CDR3 length is 18 residues. CDR3 bases: TGCAGTGCTAGAGAAGTTGGCGGGCAAAGGATTATTAACACTGAAGCTTTCTTT. Protein product: CSAREVGGQRIINTEAFF.

This clonotype has more than one count but fewer than ten. The chain carries TRBV27 and TRBJ1-1; D gene uncertain. The CDR3 spans 15 residues. Trimming removed 1 base from V and 5 bases from J, with 14 bases in between. The germline V gene has CDR1 MNHEY and CDR2 SMNVEV (reference sequence). CDR3 in DNA: TGTGCCAGCAGTTTATTAGAGAGAATGGGGACTGAAGCTTTCTTT. It is translated as CASSLLERMGTEAFF.

This clonotype showed up just a few times. CDR3 amino acids: CASRLDRVVGEQYF. DNA of the CDR3: TGTGCCAGCAGACTTGACAGGGTTGTAGGCGAGCAGTACTTC. This chain uses TRBV6-1 with TRBJ2-7, with 7 bases lining up with TRBD1. The trim removed 6 bases at V and 6 bases at J, leaving 11 bases unmatched. CDR3 size: 14 residues. Per germline, CDR1 MNHNS and CDR2 SASEGT.

By sample share, this clonotype is medium-sized (0.01 to 0.1%). This CDR3 is CAWSVQGNQPQHF. In DNA form, the CDR3 reads TGTGCCTGGAGTGTACAGGGCAATCAGCCCCAGCATTTT. The rearrangement uses TRBV30 and TRBJ1-5; TRBD1 is a possible D gene (5 bases). In germline, CDR1 is GTSNPN, CDR2 SVGIG (reference sequence). Trimming cost V 0 bases and J 2 bases, with 5 bases left between them. This CDR3 has 13 amino acids.

J is TRBJ2-3 and V is TRBV10-3; the D gene is possibly TRBD2 (5 bases). Trimming removed 5 bases at V and 0 bases at J, with 12 bases between. In germline, CDR1 is ENHRY, CDR2 SYGVKD. This CDR3 spans 15 amino acids. DNA for the CDR3: TGTGCCATCAGTCCGGCGGGCCCTAGCACAGATACGCAGTATTTT. Translation gives CAISPAGPSTDTQYF.

The chain joins TRBV12-3 or TRBV12-4 to TRBJ1-2, with D possibly matching TRBD1 (5 bases). This CDR3 is 13 amino acids long. V lost 6 bases and J lost 4, with 12 bases in between. This chain's CDR3 is CASSHPGAYGYTF. CDR3 nucleotides: TGTGCCAGCAGCCACCCCGGGGCCTATGGCTACACCTTC.

The table lists this clonotype with a few counts. This chain connects TRBV28 to TRBJ1-2; D ambiguous. Per the germline V gene, CDR1 is MDHEN and CDR2 is SYDVKM. The CDR3 has 11 amino acids. Trimming removed 3 bases from V and 9 bases from J, with 8 bases in between. CDR3 sequence reads: CASSFDRRYTF. The CDR3 DNA follows: TGTGCCAGCAGTTTTGATCGACGCTACACCTTC.

This chain links TRBV6-1 with TRBJ2-1; 12 positions match TRBD2. J gave up 5 bases and V 4 bases, and 3 bases lay outside the gene matches. CDR3 length: 15 amino acids. Germline CDR1 MNHNS, CDR2 SASEGT. The CDR3 loop is CASSALAGGNNEQFF. The CDR3 bases are TGTGCCAGCAGTGCCCTAGCGGGAGGGAACAATGAGCAGTTCTTC.

This clonotype has only one observation. This chain links TRBV15 with TRBJ2-1; 9 bases fit TRBD1. V was clipped by 3 bases and J by 10 bases; unmatched bases: 7. The CDR3 has 14 amino acids. Germline V lookup: CDR1 LNHNV, CDR2 YYDKDF (reference sequence). This CDR3 is CATSRRETGGEQFF. The CDR3 bases are TGTGCCACCAGCAGGCGGGAGACAGGGGGAGAGCAGTTCTTC.

In its sample, this clonotype was seen a few times. This chain uses TRBV20-1 with TRBJ2-3; 12 positions agree with TRBD2. CDR1 is DFQATT, CDR2 SNEGSKA, per germline (reference sequence). Losses at the gene ends were 4 bases for V and 0 bases for J; bases not matched to a gene: 2. The CDR3 is made up of 15 amino acids. This CDR3 reads CSATTSGGSTDTQYF. The CDR3 DNA sequence: TGCAGTGCTACGACTAGCGGGGGTAGCACAGATACGCAGTATTTT.

The CDR3 DNA reads as TGTGCCAGCAGTTACGCGCCACGGGGGAACACTGAAGCTTTCTTT. Protein: CASSYAPRGNTEAFF. V gene TRBV6-2 or TRBV6-3 combines with J gene TRBJ1-1, with D unresolved. Germline V lookup: CDR1 MNHEY, CDR2 SVGEGT. The CDR3 runs to 15 residues. The V gene lost 2 bases and the J gene lost 1 base, with 11 bases spanning the gap.

The CDR3 bases are TGTGCCTGGAGTAGGGGGGCCTATGGCTACACCTTC. It codes for CAWSRGAYGYTF. This chain joins TRBV30 and TRBJ1-2; possible D gene TRBD1, 6 bases. V lost 2 bases, J lost 4 bases, and 8 bases lay in between. The CDR3 runs 12 residues. Germline CDR1 reads GTSNPN; CDR2 reads SVGIG (reference sequence).

The rearrangement links TRBV11-3 to TRBJ2-2; maybe TRBD1 (5 bases). V dropped 4 bases and J dropped 5 bases, with 11 bases sitting between them. CDR3 size: 14 residues. Germline-derived CDR1 and CDR2 are SGHNT and YENEEA. The CDR3 spells CASSSGDSTGELFF. Written as DNA, the CDR3 is TGTGCCAGCAGCTCAGGAGACAGTACCGGGGAGCTGTTTTTT. Filled out from reference TRBV11-3 and TRBJ2-2, the complete variable domain reads EAGVVQSPRYKIIEKKQPVAFWCNPISGHNTLYWYLQNLGQGPELLIRYENEEAVDDSQLPKDRFSAERLKGVDSTLKIQPAELGDSAVYLCASSSGDSTGELFFGEGSRLTVL.

The J gene is TRBJ1-2, the V gene TRBV2; 7 nucleotides line up with TRBD1. The CDR3 consists of 13 residues. The germline V gene has CDR1 SNHLY and CDR2 FYNNEI. V shed 4 bases, J shed 4 bases, and the junction held 3 bases outside the gene matches. Here the CDR3 DNA reads TGTGCCAGCAGTGGACAGGGCTTCTATGGCTACACCTTC. Amino acids: CASSGQGFYGYTF.

This clonotype has only a few counts. V and J are TRBV7-2 and TRBJ2-7; 7 bases match TRBD1. This CDR3 spans 14 amino acids. Trimming at V came to 3 bases and at J to 2 bases, leaving 4 bases not matched to a gene. Germline assignment: CDR1 SGHTA and CDR2 FQGNSA. This CDR3 is CASSLSGQAYEQYF. Here the CDR3 DNA reads TGTGCCAGCAGCTTGTCCGGACAGGCCTACGAGCAGTACTTC.

The V and J genes are TRBV27 and TRBJ2-2; 11 bases map to TRBD2. The CDR3 length is 14 residues. Germline V gene lookup returns CDR1 MNHEY and CDR2 SMNVEV (reference sequence). With 8 bases clipped from V and 7 bases from J, the junction kept 6 bases outside the gene matches. The CDR3 sequence: CASCGTSGFGELFF. CDR3 sequence (DNA): TGTGCCAGCTGCGGGACTAGCGGTTTCGGGGAGCTGTTTTTT.

The rearrangement uses TRBV20-1 and TRBJ2-7; maybe TRBD1 (5 bases). CDR1 DFQATT and CDR2 SNEGSKA come from the germline V gene (reference sequence). V lost 5 bases and J 0 bases, leaving 14 bases between the germline ends. This CDR3 has 14 amino acids. The CDR3 region is CSAEARASSYEQYF. The DNA of the CDR3 is TGCAGTGCTGAGGCCAGGGCCAGCTCCTACGAGCAGTACTTC.

As regards this clonotype: The conserved phenylalanine or tryptophan normally closing the CDR3 is absent here, so this likely arose from a read error. The chain combines TRBV5-4 with TRBJ2-7; 10 bases are a match to TRBD2. The DNA end is more similar to TRBJ2-5, so the J call may be wrong. This CDR3 has 14 amino acids. CDR1 and CDR2 (germline): SGHNT, YYREEE (reference sequence). CDR3 sequence reads: CASSTSGGGETQYY. CDR3 sequence (DNA): TGTGCCAGCAGCACCAGCGGGGGGGGAGAGACCCAGTACTAC.

This clonotype turned up a few times. The V gene is TRBV10-1, the J gene TRBJ2-6; D unresolved. V was shortened by 6 bases and J by 0 bases, with 15 bases between the two germline ends. The CDR3 consists of 17 residues. The V gene's germline CDR1 is WNHNN and CDR2 SYGVQD (reference sequence). The CDR3 bases are TGCGCCAGCAGCCCAGGACCCGTAAGCTCTGGGGCCAACGTCCTGACTTTC. This translates into CASSPGPVSSGANVLTF.

The chain is built from TRBV7-2 and TRBJ2-7, with no clear D. V gave up 5 bases and J gave up 5 bases, with 10 bases separating them. The germline V gene encodes CDR1 SGHTA and CDR2 FQGNSA. The CDR3 has 12 residues. This CDR3 reads CASSALPHEQYF. The CDR3 DNA is TGTGCCAGCAGCGCTCTGCCCCACGAGCAGTACTTC.

The genes are TRBV11-3 and TRBJ2-5, with 7 bases matching TRBD2. The CDR3 length is 14 residues. After removal of 5 bases from V and 5 bases from J, the junction contained 8 bases not matched to a gene. Germline values: CDR1 SGHNT, CDR2 YENEEA. CDR3 protein: CASSLGLVGETQYF. The CDR3 DNA reads TGTGCCAGCAGCCTCGGACTAGTAGGCGAGACCCAGTACTTC.

The V and J genes are TRBV30 and TRBJ2-7; no clear D gene. Germline values: CDR1 GTSNPN, CDR2 SVGIG (reference sequence). The CDR3 runs to 12 residues. Deletions cut 3 bases from V and 5 bases from J, with 11 bases between. CDR3 loop: CAWRAGLNEQYF. In nucleotides, the CDR3 is TGTGCCTGGAGGGCTGGTCTCAACGAGCAGTACTTC.

The chain links TRBV28 to TRBJ2-7; D possibly corresponds to TRBD1 (5 bases). CDR1 is MDHEN and CDR2 is SYDVKM in the germline V gene. Between the trimmed V and J ends, which lost 4 bases and 6 bases, there was a span of 13 bases. The CDR3 is 13 amino acids. CDR3 protein: CASSSTGLREQYF. The CDR3 region has the DNA TGTGCCAGCAGTTCCACAGGTCTTCGCGAGCAGTACTTC.

The chain joins TRBV19 to TRBJ1-1, with D tentatively TRBD1 (6 bases). The CDR3 consists of 13 residues. Germline V gene data show CDR1 as LNHDA and CDR2 as SQIVND (reference sequence). Deletions cut 3 bases from V and 6 bases from J, with 11 bases between. The CDR3 sequence: CASSMWGGPEAFF. The DNA for the CDR3 is TGTGCCAGTAGTATGTGGGGGGGCCCTGAAGCTTTCTTT.

The chain recombines TRBV20-1 with TRBJ1-2; weak D call: TRBD1 (5 bases). V was trimmed by 6 bases and J by 2 bases, leaving 10 bases between them. This CDR3 region has 12 residues. Germline V CDR1 and CDR2: DFQATT, SNEGSKA (reference sequence). The CDR3 DNA reads TGCAGTGCCCCCAGGGTCAACTATGGCTACACCTTC. It is translated as CSAPRVNYGYTF.

This clonotype was counted only a few times. The gene calls are TRBV7-9 and TRBJ1-1, with D perhaps TRBD1 (6 bases). This CDR3 spans 14 amino acids. V gave up 1 base and J gave up 5 bases, with 11 bases separating them. Germline loops: CDR1 SEHNR, CDR2 FQNEAQ (reference sequence). The CDR3 loop reads CASSLGGPGTEAFF. The CDR3 DNA is TGTGCCAGCAGCTTAGGGGGGCCGGGGACTGAAGCTTTCTTT. The whole variable domain, remainder taken from reference TRBV7-9 and TRBJ1-1, is DTGVSQNPRHKITKRGQNVTFRCDPISEHNRLYWYRQTLGQGPEFLTYFQNEAQLEKSRLLSDRFSAERPKGSFSTLEIQRTEQGDSAMYLCASSLGGPGTEAFFGQGTRLTVV.

The chain recombines TRBV6-2 or TRBV6-3 with TRBJ1-1; 10 positions agree with TRBD1. The CDR3 covers 15 residues. Germline values: CDR1 MNHEY, CDR2 SVGEGT. With V trimmed by 7 bases and J by 7 bases, 12 bases remained unmatched. As DNA, the CDR3 is TGTGCCAGCATCCTTTTCCGGGACAGGGGAAGTGAAGCTTTCTTT. It translates to CASILFRDRGSEAFF.

A few counts support this clonotype. V usage is TRBV20-1 and J usage is TRBJ2-1; 8 bases match TRBD1. The CDR3 consists of 15 residues. The V gene's germline CDR1 is DFQATT and CDR2 SNEGSKA (reference sequence). V lost 0 bases, J lost 4 bases, and 5 bases stayed unmatched. The CDR3 DNA reads as TGCAGTGCTAGAGAACCGACAGGGGATTACAATGAGCAGTTCTTC. The encoded protein is CSAREPTGDYNEQFF.

The chain carries TRBV7-8 and TRBJ2-5, with 7 bases that match TRBD1. The CDR3 extends over 15 amino acids. V shed 7 bases, J shed 0 bases, and the junction held 8 bases outside the gene matches. The germline V gene has CDR1 SGHVS and CDR2 FQNEAQ. The CDR3: CASTSLGGYQETQYF. CDR3 nucleotides: TGTGCCAGCACCTCCCTAGGGGGCTACCAAGAGACCCAGTACTTC.

The gene calls are TRBV20-1 and TRBJ2-7; TRBD2 agrees at 12 bases. The CDR3 consists of 15 residues. J was trimmed by 2 bases and V by 3 bases; bases with no gene match: 5. Germline V gives CDR1 DFQATT, CDR2 SNEGSKA (reference sequence). CDR3 in DNA: TGCAGTGCTAGTGGACTAGCGGGACAACCCTACGAGCAGTACTTC. Its protein product is CSASGLAGQPYEQYF.